Listed here are 31 T cell receptor beta chains from one sample, sequenced in a study of blood T cell repertoires in COVID-19. Data came from immunoSEQ multiplex PCR; TCRdb stores just in-frame clones and leaves some out. The table records around 330,000 clones, about nine tenths of them present only once. The sequenced sample consisted of PBMCs or T cells enriched from blood (not recorded which). Receptors originate from a man in his sixties who had recovered from COVID-19.

V is TRBV19 and J is TRBJ2-3; TRBD2 aligns across 7 bases. The CDR3 covers 15 residues. CDR1 and CDR2 (germline): LNHDA, SQIVND (reference sequence). J lost 5 bases, V lost 3 bases, and 8 bases had no gene match. The CDR3 reads CASSIREAFGDTQYF. The CDR3, as DNA: TGTGCCAGTAGTATCCGGGAGGCCTTTGGAGATACGCAGTATTTT.

J is TRBJ2-5 and V is TRBV28; 7 bases map to TRBD1. This CDR3 is built from 16 residues. V was clipped by 2 bases and J by 1 base; unmatched bases: 7. CDR1 and CDR2 (germline): MDHEN, SYDVKM. In DNA, the CDR3 is TGTGCCAGCAGTTTAGGACCCGGGACAGCCCAAGAGACCCAGTACTTC. Its translation: CASSLGPGTAQETQYF.

The chain recombines TRBV28 with TRBJ1-6, with TRBD1 matching over 8 bases. The V segment lost 7 bases and the J segment 10 bases; nucleotides outside the gene matches: 12. The CDR3 has 15 amino acids. Germline V CDR1 and CDR2: MDHEN, SYDVKM. The CDR3 spells CASTSGGTGRSPLHF. CDR3 sequence (DNA): TGTGCCAGCACCTCAGGCGGGACAGGTCGATCACCCCTCCACTTT.

This chain joins TRBV5-6 and TRBJ2-1, with a possible D match to TRBD2 (6 bases). Germline V lookup: CDR1 SGHDT, CDR2 YYEEEE. This CDR3 contains 15 residues. The V end was cut by 0 bases, the J end by 5 bases, with 12 bases between. This CDR3 is CASSLAWRADNEQFF. For the CDR3, the DNA is TGTGCCAGCAGCTTGGCCTGGAGGGCGGACAATGAGCAGTTCTTC.

The J gene is TRBJ2-2, the V gene TRBV28; TRBD1 aligns across 8 bases. With 6 bases clipped from V and 6 bases from J, the junction kept 3 bases outside the gene matches. This CDR3 is 13 amino acids long. The V gene's germline CDR1 is MDHEN and CDR2 SYDVKM. CDR3 nucleotide sequence: TGTGCCAGCAGGACAGGGGCCCCCGGGGAGCTGTTTTTT. Its protein is CASRTGAPGELFF.

This clone has more than one count but fewer than ten. V usage is TRBV6-6 and J usage is TRBJ2-1; no clear D gene. This CDR3 spans 18 amino acids. Between the trimmed V and J ends, which lost 5 bases and 2 bases, there was a span of 22 bases. Germline V lookup: CDR1 MNHNY, CDR2 SVGAGI (reference sequence). The CDR3 protein is CASSRTPFPPSPYNEQFF. CDR3 nucleotide sequence: TGTGCCAGCAGTCGCACTCCATTTCCACCTTCTCCCTACAATGAGCAGTTCTTC.

The V call is TRBV5-1, the J call TRBJ2-5; no clear D gene. V lost 2 bases and J 3 bases, leaving 11 bases between the germline ends. Germline V gene data show CDR1 as SGHRS and CDR2 as YFSETQ. The CDR3 sequence is 14 residues long. CDR3 amino acids: CASSLIGSEETQYF. The CDR3 DNA reads TGCGCCAGCAGCTTAATTGGCAGCGAAGAGACCCAGTACTTC. The full variable domain, completed using reference TRBV5-1 and TRBJ2-5, is KAGVTQTPRYLIKTRGQQVTLSCSPISGHRSVSWYQQTPGQGLQFLFEYFSETQRNKGNFPGRFSGRQFSNSRSEMNVSTLELGDSALYLCASSLIGSEETQYFGPGTRLLVL.

The genes are TRBV2 and TRBJ2-5; TRBD1 agrees at 10 bases. This CDR3 has 16 amino acids. The germline V gene has CDR1 SNHLY and CDR2 FYNNEI. The V segment lost 6 bases and the J segment 0 bases; nucleotides outside the gene matches: 7. As DNA, the CDR3 is TGTGCCAGCAGGCCCGGGACAGGGGTGTACCAAGAGACCCAGTACTTC. Translated: CASRPGTGVYQETQYF.

The V and J genes are TRBV19 and TRBJ1-1, with 7 bases aligning to TRBD1. CDR1 LNHDA and CDR2 SQIVND come from the germline V gene (reference sequence). V lost 6 bases, J lost 3 bases, and 10 bases stayed unmatched. There are 15 residues in the CDR3. The chain's CDR3 is CASRLKGALDTEAFF. The CDR3 nucleotides are TGTGCCAGTAGGCTGAAGGGGGCGTTGGACACTGAAGCTTTCTTT.

This clone has a single count. V gene TRBV18 combines with J gene TRBJ2-1; no definite D call. The CDR3 extends over 14 amino acids. Germline loops: CDR1 KGHSH, CDR2 LQKENI. Between the trimmed V and J ends, which lost 0 bases and 10 bases, there was a span of 13 bases. The CDR3 DNA reads TGTGCCAGCTCACCACCGGGCCCTTTCGTGGAGCAGTTCTTC. Its protein is CASSPPGPFVEQFF.

This chain links TRBV19 with TRBJ1-2; 9 positions match TRBD1. The V gene end was trimmed by 8 bases and the J gene end by 2 bases; junction bases not matched to a gene: 0. The CDR3 is 12 residues long. CDR1 and CDR2 from the germline V gene are LNHDA and SQIVND (reference sequence). CDR3 DNA sequence: TGTGCCAGTGGACAGGGGAACTATGGCTACACCTTC. This encodes CASGQGNYGYTF.

This clone was picked up a small number of times. V gene TRBV27 combines with J gene TRBJ2-7; 8 positions agree with TRBD2. CDR3 length: 14 amino acids. V trimming: 3 bases; J trimming: 4 bases; junction bases outside the gene matches: 5. Germline lookup yields CDR1 MNHEY and CDR2 SMNVEV (reference sequence). The CDR3 DNA is TGTGCCAGCAGTTTTACTCCGGGGGGGTACGAGCAGTACTTC. This sequence encodes CASSFTPGGYEQYF.

This chain joins TRBV6-5 and TRBJ2-5; 10 bases line up with TRBD1. V gave up 2 bases and J gave up 2 bases; unmatched junction bases: 2. The CDR3 loop spans 15 amino acids. Germline CDR1 MNHEY, CDR2 SVGAGI. This CDR3 is CASSYGTGEQETQYF. The DNA of the CDR3 is TGTGCCAGCAGTTACGGGACAGGGGAACAAGAGACCCAGTACTTC.

This chain joins TRBV5-4 and TRBJ1-5, with 9 bases aligning to TRBD1. V gave up 4 bases and J gave up 4 bases; unmatched junction bases: 15. Germline V gene data show CDR1 as SGHNT and CDR2 as YYREEE (reference sequence). CDR3 length equals 18 residues. Here the CDR3 reads CASSKKGTGRLINQPQHF. As DNA, the CDR3 is TGTGCCAGCAGCAAGAAGGGGACAGGGAGGCTGATTAATCAGCCCCAGCATTTT.

V and J are TRBV5-1 and TRBJ2-2, with TRBD2 identical over 13 bases. Unmatched junction bases numbered 4, after V lost 4 bases and J lost 1 base. The CDR3 spans 17 residues. In germline, CDR1 is SGHRS, CDR2 YFSETQ. Here the CDR3 reads CASSLRTSGRNTGELFF. In nucleotides, the CDR3 is TGCGCCAGCAGCCTAAGGACTAGCGGGAGGAACACCGGGGAGCTGTTTTTT.

The chain has TRBV19 and TRBJ2-6, with D possibly matching TRBD1 (5 bases). This CDR3 is 16 amino acids long. Trimming took 7 bases from V and 0 from J, leaving 13 bases between them. Germline CDR1 is LNHDA and CDR2 is SQIVND (reference sequence). The CDR3 DNA is TGTGCCAGTAAGGGGCCGGTATACTCTGGGGCCAACGTCCTGACTTTC. Translation gives CASKGPVYSGANVLTF. The complete variable domain, with remaining parts taken from reference TRBV19 and TRBJ2-6, reads DGGITQSPKYLFRKEGQNVTLSCEQNLNHDAMYWYRQDPGQGLRLIYYSQIVNDFQKGDIAEGYSVSREKKESFPLTVTSAQKNPTAFYLCASKGPVYSGANVLTFGAGSRLTVL.

The gene calls are TRBV6-5 and TRBJ1-3; the D is unclear. CDR3 length equals 16 residues. The germline V gene encodes CDR1 MNHEY and CDR2 SVGAGI. V dropped 2 bases and J dropped 0 bases, with 11 bases sitting between them. This chain's CDR3 is CASSYGRESSGNTIYF. The CDR3 DNA is TGTGCCAGCAGTTACGGGAGGGAGAGCTCTGGAAACACCATATATTTT.

The chain has TRBV6-1 and TRBJ1-5, with D perhaps TRBD1 (5 bases). CDR3 length equals 16 residues. The V end was cut by 0 bases, the J end by 0 bases, with 9 bases between. Germline V gene lookup returns CDR1 MNHNS and CDR2 SASEGT. The CDR3 DNA sequence: TGTGCCAGCAGTGAAGCTTTTGACAGTAGCAATCAGCCCCAGCATTTT. It specifies CASSEAFDSSNQPQHF.

The chain uses TRBV7-3 and TRBJ2-1; D possibly corresponds to TRBD2 (6 bases). V was pared by 2 bases and J by 0 bases, with 11 bases between. The CDR3 covers 16 residues. Germline V gene data show CDR1 as SGHTA and CDR2 as FQGTGA. CDR3 residues: CASSLGGRSSYNEQFF. The CDR3, as DNA: TGTGCCAGCAGCTTAGGAGGGAGGAGCTCCTACAATGAGCAGTTCTTC.

This chain uses TRBV7-3 with TRBJ2-2; D perhaps matches TRBD2 (6 bases). The CDR3 length is 16 residues. V was cut by 2 bases and J by 6 bases, with 16 bases left in between. Germline V gene data show CDR1 as SGHTA and CDR2 as FQGTGA. The CDR3 spells CASSLLSGREAGELFF. The CDR3 DNA is TGTGCCAGCAGCTTACTAAGCGGAAGGGAGGCCGGGGAGCTGTTTTTT.

This chain joins TRBV24-1 and TRBJ2-1, with 7 bases lining up with TRBD2. V lost 3 bases and J lost 4; bases outside the gene matches: 8. The CDR3 is made up of 16 amino acids. Germline-derived CDR1 and CDR2 are KGHDR and SFDVKD. This chain's CDR3 is CATSDPRAGVYNEQFF. The DNA for the CDR3 is TGTGCCACCAGTGATCCCCGGGCGGGAGTTTACAATGAGCAGTTCTTC.

This chain joins TRBV14 and TRBJ1-3; D call uncertain. The CDR3 is made up of 16 amino acids. V lost 0 bases and J lost 2, with 11 bases in between. The V gene's germline CDR1 is SGHDN and CDR2 FVKESK. CDR3 loop: CASSQELYATGNTIYF. Written as DNA, the CDR3 is TGTGCCAGCAGCCAAGAGTTGTACGCGACTGGAAACACCATATATTTT.

The chain uses TRBV28 and TRBJ2-3; no firm D call. CDR3 size: 12 residues. Germline V gene lookup returns CDR1 MDHEN and CDR2 SYDVKM. The V and J ends lost 7 bases and 1 base respectively, with 6 bases between them. As DNA, the CDR3 is TGTGCCAGCAAATCGGGCACAGATACGCAGTATTTT. Its translation: CASKSGTDTQYF.

The V and J genes are TRBV5-5 and TRBJ2-5; tentatively, D is TRBD1 (6 bases). Between the trimmed V and J ends, which lost 4 bases and 5 bases, there was a span of 15 bases. Germline V gene lookup returns CDR1 SGHKS and CDR2 YYEKEE (reference sequence). This CDR3 comprises 14 residues. CDR3 sequence: CASSPNVGGETQYF. Written as DNA, the CDR3 is TGTGCCAGCAGCCCGAATGTAGGGGGTGAGACCCAGTACTTC.

Details on this clone: This same CDR3 is encoded by further DNA sequences in the sample. CDR3 nucleotide sequence: TGTGCCAGCAGTTACTCTGCAGGGGCGTACGAGCAGTACTTC. It codes for CASSYSAGAYEQYF. The chain has TRBV6-2 or TRBV6-3 and TRBJ2-7, with D possibly being TRBD1 (6 bases). Germline V lookup: CDR1 MNHEY, CDR2 SVGEGT. This CDR3 is built from 14 residues. V lost 0 bases and J lost 4, with 10 bases in between.

This clone was seen only once. This chain joins TRBV5-6 and TRBJ1-5, with a possible D match to TRBD1 (5 bases). In germline, CDR1 is SGHDT, CDR2 YYEEEE. Trimming removed 1 base from V and 6 bases from J, with 14 bases in between. The length of the CDR3 is 15 residues. The DNA of the CDR3 is TGTGCCAGCAGCTTGTTCGGCGGGGGGAGTCAGCCCCAGCATTTT. Protein: CASSLFGGGSQPQHF.

Notes on this clone: Other DNA sequences from this sample encode an identical CDR3 as well. The chain employs TRBV24-1 and TRBJ1-5; 9 bases align to TRBD1. From germline, CDR1 is KGHDR and CDR2 SFDVKD. V lost 3 bases to trimming and J lost 1 base; unmatched junction nucleotides: 3. The CDR3 extends over 16 amino acids. The CDR3 nucleotides are TGTGCCACCAGTGATCCCGGACAGGGGAGCAATCAGCCCCAGCATTTT. Its translation: CATSDPGQGSNQPQHF.

The sample holds one count of this clone. The chain carries TRBV28 and TRBJ2-7, with a weak D call TRBD2 (5 bases). CDR1 MDHEN and CDR2 SYDVKM come from the germline V gene. V lost 7 bases to trimming and J lost 5 bases, with 15 bases between them. This CDR3 is built from 13 residues. The DNA for the CDR3 is TGTGCCAGCATGGACTTAACGGGTAACGAGCAGTACTTC. Translated: CASMDLTGNEQYF.

Remarks on this clone: Other DNA sequences in the same sample also yield this CDR3. The chain combines TRBV7-3 with TRBJ2-1; the D gene is possibly TRBD2 (5 bases). Germline V lookup: CDR1 SGHTA, CDR2 FQGTGA. The CDR3 consists of 14 residues. V shed 5 bases and J shed 0 bases, with 8 bases lying between them. Here the CDR3 reads CASSLGSSYNEQFF. The CDR3, as DNA: TGTGCCAGCAGCCTAGGGAGCTCCTACAATGAGCAGTTCTTC. Variable domain in full (rest from reference TRBV7-3 and TRBJ2-1): GAGVSQTPSNKVTEKGKYVELRCDPISGHTALYWYRQSLGQGPEFLIYFQGTGAADDSGLPNDRFFAVRPEGSVSTLKIQRTERGDSAVYLCASSLGSSYNEQFFGPGTRLTVL.

The V and J genes are TRBV6-2 or TRBV6-3 and TRBJ1-2, with D possibly TRBD1 on 5 matching bases. The ends were cut back, 5 bases at V and 1 base at J, with 11 bases in the middle. CDR1 and CDR2 from the germline V gene are MNHEY and SVGEGT. The CDR3 length is 14 residues. Here the CDR3 DNA reads TGTGCCAGCAGTCGACAGTCACTTAACTATGGCTACACCTTC. It translates to CASSRQSLNYGYTF.

This clone was counted only a few times. V and J are TRBV11-1 and TRBJ1-1; perhaps TRBD1 as D (5 bases). This CDR3 is 13 amino acids long. V was pared by 2 bases and J by 4 bases, with 8 bases between. Germline assignment: CDR1 SGHAT and CDR2 FQDESV (reference sequence). In DNA, the CDR3 is TGTGCCAGCAGCTTAATCAGGGCCACTGAAGCTTTCTTT. It encodes CASSLIRATEAFF.